What follows are 20 T cell receptor beta chains derived from one specimen sequenced in a study of OX40 agonist ivuxolimab in advanced cancers. Here immunoSEQ multiplex PCR was the method, and the copy in TCRdb shows in-frame clones only, minus some. Of 65,000 to 85,000 clones in the sample, 84% were seen once. The specimen was CD4+ or CD8+ T cells sorted from blood, collected in a trial of the OX40 agonist ivuxolimab. The receptor set was obtained from an adult with an advanced solid tumor such as melanoma, head and neck, liver or kidney cancer.

The rearrangement links TRBV25-1 to TRBJ2-1; 7 bases are shared with TRBD2. The V gene end was trimmed by 3 bases and the J gene end by 8 bases; junction bases not matched to a gene: 10. CDR1 and CDR2 from the germline V gene are MGHDK and SYGVNS. The length of the CDR3 is 15 residues. Here the CDR3 DNA reads TGTGCCAGCAGTGATTACGGGAGGAACAGCCATGAGCAGTTCTTC. Residues: CASSDYGRNSHEQFF.

Comment on this clone: At the DNA level, this CDR3 is encoded by other sequences in the same sample as well. The chain carries TRBV7-9 and TRBJ1-5; D is possibly TRBD1 (5 bases). The CDR3 contains 13 residues. Germline values: CDR1 SEHNR, CDR2 FQNEAQ (reference sequence). Deletions cut 4 bases from V and 5 bases from J, with 9 bases between. The CDR3 DNA sequence: TGTGCCAGCAGCTCCCAGGGAGATCAGCCCCAGCATTTT. It is translated as CASSSQGDQPQHF.

V usage is TRBV6-5 and J usage is TRBJ2-3; no reliable D call. Germline CDR1 and CDR2: MNHEY and SVGAGI. Trimming pared 6 bases from V and 3 bases from J, leaving 10 bases between. The CDR3 totals 13 residues. CDR3 region: CASRASSTDTQYF. DNA for the CDR3: TGTGCCAGCAGAGCCAGTTCAACAGATACGCAGTATTTT.

The J gene is TRBJ2-4, the V gene TRBV2, with D uncertain. CDR1 and CDR2 (germline): SNHLY, FYNNEI. The CDR3 loop spans 11 amino acids. Trimming took 6 bases from V and 4 from J, leaving 4 bases between them. CDR3 region: CASSEKNIQYF. As DNA, the CDR3 is TGTGCCAGCAGCGAGAAAAACATTCAGTACTTC.

The chain joins TRBV6-5 to TRBJ2-7, with 8 nucleotides matching TRBD2. The CDR3 sequence is 16 residues long. The V segment lost 0 bases and the J segment 3 bases; nucleotides outside the gene matches: 7. CDR1 is MNHEY, CDR2 SVGAGI, per germline. CDR3 region: CASSYSNPSGSYEQYF. As DNA, the CDR3 is TGTGCCAGCAGTTACTCGAATCCCAGCGGGAGCTACGAGCAGTACTTC.

This clone was seen only once. This chain links TRBV7-2 with TRBJ2-5; the D gene is possibly TRBD2 (5 bases). Trimming took off 5 bases at V and 2 bases at J, with 21 bases between the two ends. This CDR3 is 17 amino acids long. The germline V gene has CDR1 SGHTA and CDR2 FQGNSA. CDR3 nucleotides: TGTGCCAGCAGCCCACGGGGAGACATTAGGCCACAAGAGACCCAGTACTTC. Its translation: CASSPRGDIRPQETQYF.

The J gene is TRBJ2-5, the V gene TRBV7-2, with D perhaps TRBD1 (5 bases). The DNA end favors TRBJ2-7, so the J call may be wrong. CDR3 length: 14 amino acids. In germline, CDR1 is SGHTA, CDR2 FQGNSA. CDR3 nucleotide sequence: TGTGCCAGCAGTTTGAGTCCAGGGTCCTACGAGCAGTACTTC. Translating gives CASSLSPGSYEQYF.

This chain uses TRBV30 with TRBJ2-5, with 9 positions matching TRBD1. Trimming removed 5 bases from V and 2 bases from J; junction bases left unmatched: 6. CDR3 length: 14 amino acids. CDR1 is GTSNPN, CDR2 SVGIG, per germline (reference sequence). The CDR3 DNA reads TGTGCCTGGGCGGACAGGGGATGGCAAGAGACCCAGTACTTC. As protein: CAWADRGWQETQYF.

The V and J genes are TRBV19 and TRBJ2-5, with no clear D. Per the germline V gene, CDR1 is LNHDA and CDR2 is SQIVND (reference sequence). CDR3 length: 14 amino acids. V lost 1 base and J lost 5, with 11 bases in between. CDR3 amino acids: CASSIVWAAETQYF. The CDR3 bases are TGTGCCAGTAGTATAGTTTGGGCGGCGGAGACCCAGTACTTC. The entire variable domain, with the rest obtained from reference TRBV19 and TRBJ2-5, is as follows: DGGITQSPKYLFRKEGQNVTLSCEQNLNHDAMYWYRQDPGQGLRLIYYSQIVNDFQKGDIAEGYSVSREKKESFPLTVTSAQKNPTAFYLCASSIVWAAETQYFGPGTRLLVL.

V gene TRBV10-3 combines with J gene TRBJ2-3; D might be TRBD1 or TRBD2, each matching 5 bases. V lost 2 bases to trimming and J lost 4 bases, with 16 bases between them. The CDR3 runs 16 residues. CDR1 and CDR2 from the germline V gene are ENHRY and SYGVKD. This CDR3 reads CAISERGLLGADTQYF. Written as DNA, the CDR3 is TGTGCCATCAGTGAGAGGGGCCTACTAGGCGCAGATACGCAGTATTTT.

This clone appeared a single time. The chain has TRBV11-3 and TRBJ2-7; 12 nucleotides match TRBD2. V lost 1 base to trimming and J lost 3 bases; unmatched junction nucleotides: 10. The germline CDR1 and CDR2 sequences are SGHNT and YENEEA. The CDR3 is 18 amino acids. CDR3 amino acids: CASSLAAGTSGRGYEQYF. CDR3 nucleotides: TGTGCCAGCAGCTTAGCTGCTGGGACTAGCGGGCGAGGCTACGAGCAGTACTTC.

The J gene is TRBJ1-2, the V gene TRBV4-3, with D hard to call. Germline CDR1 is LGHNA and CDR2 is YSLEER. Trimming took 2 bases from V and 4 from J, leaving 11 bases between them. The CDR3 is 14 amino acids. CDR3 sequence reads: CASSQYAGSYGYTF. The CDR3 region has the DNA TGCGCCAGCAGCCAATACGCAGGCTCCTATGGCTACACCTTC.

The chain employs TRBV5-6 and TRBJ2-3, with 15 bases fitting TRBD2. The germline gives CDR1 SGHDT, CDR2 YYEEEE. CDR3 length: 17 residues. Unmatched junction bases numbered 5, after V lost 4 bases and J lost 2 bases. The CDR3 nucleotides read TGTGCCAGCAGCAGGACTAGCGGGAGGGATTACACAGATACGCAGTATTTT. Translated, it gives CASSRTSGRDYTDTQYF.

J is TRBJ2-7 and V is TRBV5-1; no clear D gene. The germline V and J ends were trimmed by 3 bases and 0 bases, with 7 bases remaining between them. This CDR3 contains 13 residues. The germline V gene encodes CDR1 SGHRS and CDR2 YFSETQ. The CDR3 DNA is TGCGCCAGCAGCTACGATGACTCCTACGAGCAGTACTTC. Translating gives CASSYDDSYEQYF.

CDR3 residues: CASSLAPGGRAPTDTQYF. CDR3 bases: TGCGCCAGCAGCTTGGCCCCCGGCGGGAGGGCCCCTACAGATACGCAGTATTTT. V and J are TRBV5-1 and TRBJ2-3; 9 bases line up with TRBD2. The CDR3 runs 18 residues. Per the germline V gene, CDR1 is SGHRS and CDR2 is YFSETQ. V lost 0 bases to trimming and J lost 3 bases; unmatched junction nucleotides: 11.

This clone was counted once. This chain joins TRBV21-1 and TRBJ1-6; the D call TRBD1 from the table was never checked on the DNA. TRBV21-1 is noted as a pseudogene. This CDR3 has 15 residues. The CDR3 sequence: CASSVRQGINSPLHF. In DNA form, the CDR3 reads TGTGCCAGCAGCGTACGACAGGGGATAAATTCACCCCTCCACTTT.

The genes are TRBV11-2 and TRBJ2-7; 10 bases match TRBD1. The CDR3 length is 19 residues. Unmatched junction bases numbered 18, after V lost 3 bases and J lost 4 bases. CDR1 and CDR2 (germline): SGHAT, FQNNGV. The CDR3 sequence: CASSLFRDRGLTGVYEQYF. CDR3 DNA: TGTGCCAGCAGCTTGTTCCGGGACAGGGGTCTCACCGGAGTTTACGAGCAGTACTTC.

V gene TRBV5-4 combines with J gene TRBJ2-7, with TRBD1 matching 7 bases. With 0 bases clipped from V and 2 bases from J, the junction kept 5 bases outside the gene matches. CDR3 length: 15 amino acids. Germline V gene sequence: CDR1 SGHNT, CDR2 YYREEE (reference sequence). CDR3 in amino acids: CASSLGNRGAYEQYF. The DNA for the CDR3 is TGTGCCAGCAGCTTGGGGAACAGGGGTGCCTACGAGCAGTACTTC.

CDR3 protein: CASSTFGRDEQFF. DNA of the CDR3: TGTGCCAGCAGCACTTTTGGACGGGACGAGCAGTTCTTC. The gene calls are TRBV4-2 and TRBJ2-1, with D perhaps matching TRBD1 or TRBD2 (5 bases each). The CDR3 has 13 residues. V was pared by 5 bases and J by 10 bases, with 15 bases between. Germline loops: CDR1 LGHNA, CDR2 YNFKEQ.

This chain joins TRBV28 and TRBJ1-1; D is uncertain. The CDR3 runs to 14 residues. CDR1 and CDR2 from the germline V gene are MDHEN and SYDVKM. Trimming left V 7 bases short and J 1 base short, with 13 bases between. CDR3 region: CASTLQPGNTEAFF. The CDR3, as DNA: TGTGCCAGCACTCTCCAACCGGGGAACACTGAAGCTTTCTTT.